The 2 T cell receptor beta chains listed next were all sequenced from one sample in a study of blood T cell repertoires in COVID-19. The data were produced by immunoSEQ multiplex PCR, yet TCRdb's version contains in-frame clones alone and is incomplete. Counted here are hundreds of thousands of clones, roughly 87% occurring once; the ten biggest clones make up about 6%. Material: PBMCs or T cells enriched from blood (not recorded which). The receptors originated from a woman aged 25 to 45 with acute COVID-19.

The chain is built from TRBV29-1 and TRBJ2-7; no clear D. Germline lookup yields CDR1 SQVTM and CDR2 ANQGSEA. The ends were cut back, 6 bases at V and 3 bases at J, with 18 bases in the middle. CDR3 size: 14 residues. The CDR3 protein is CSVTRLGSNYEQYF. CDR3 bases: TGCAGCGTAACGCGCCTCGGGTCGAACTACGAGCAGTACTTC.

This clone was detected once. V and J are TRBV28 and TRBJ2-7; possibly TRBD2 for D (5 bases). Looked up from germline, CDR1 is MDHEN and CDR2 is SYDVKM. Deletions cut 3 bases from V and 7 bases from J, with 13 bases between. This CDR3 is 13 amino acids long. The CDR3 here is CASSFQRTGEQYF. The CDR3 DNA reads as TGTGCCAGCAGTTTCCAACGGACGGGGGAGCAGTACTTC. Complete variable domain (other parts from reference TRBV28 and TRBJ2-7): DVKVTQSSRYLVKRTGEKVFLECVQDMDHENMFWYRQDPGLGLRLIYFSYDVKMKEKGDIPEGYSVSREKKERFSLILESASTNQTSMYLCASSFQRTGEQYFGPGTRLTVT.